A single T cell receptor beta chain is shown here with its context. Its antigen is unidentified. The sample belongs to a study of OX40 agonist ivuxolimab in advanced cancers. Study-level background: In three patients, partial responses were observed, one with hepatocellular carcinoma and two with cutaneous melanoma.

Study-wide points: Averaged across samples, CD8+ T cells carried more expanded clones than CD4+ did.

Only in-frame clones appear in the TCRdb table, and some are missing; sequencing was by immunoSEQ multiplex PCR. The data show about 58,000 clones, with over 80% seen just once and around 1.8% held by the top ten. The material was CD4+ or CD8+ T cells sorted from blood, obtained in a trial of the OX40 agonist ivuxolimab. The source is an adult with an advanced solid tumor such as melanoma, head and neck, liver or kidney cancer.

In nucleotides, the CDR3 is TGTGCCAGCAGCTTAACGGGTTCTGGGGGCGGATTGGAGACAGATACGCAGTATTTT. It specifies CASSLTGSGGGLETDTQYF. V is TRBV7-3 and J is TRBJ2-3; D may be TRBD1 (6 bases). This CDR3 has 19 amino acids. The V gene's germline CDR1 is SGHTA and CDR2 FQGTGA. The V and J ends lost 0 bases and 3 bases respectively, with 22 bases between them.